The 29 T cell receptor beta chains given below trace back to one sample, sequenced in a study of control samples from healthy donors and cancer patients. Generated by immunoSEQ multiplex PCR, the TCRdb table keeps only in-frame clones and is missing some. Altogether around 150,000 clones are present, about 94% being singletons, with the ten largest covering approximately 14%. Sequencing input: PBMCs. Every receptor here comes from a man aged 55 to 70 with colorectal cancer.

The chain is built from TRBV10-3 and TRBJ1-1; 8 bases line up with TRBD1. Per the germline V gene, CDR1 is ENHRY and CDR2 is SYGVKD. This CDR3 region has 11 residues. V gave up 10 bases and J gave up 4 bases; unmatched junction bases: 2. CDR3 DNA sequence: TGTGCCACTGGACAGGGCACTGAAGCTTTCTTT. Translating gives CATGQGTEAFF.

The chain recombines TRBV6-2 or TRBV6-3 with TRBJ2-3; D call uncertain. CDR1 and CDR2 from the germline V gene are MNHEY and SVGEGT. The V gene lost 2 bases and the J gene lost 0 bases, with 12 bases spanning the gap. CDR3 length: 16 residues. In nucleotides, the CDR3 is TGTGCCAGCAGTTACCACCGGACCCCTAGCACAGATACGCAGTATTTT. It specifies CASSYHRTPSTDTQYF.

The rearrangement uses TRBV19 and TRBJ2-1, with 7 bases identical to TRBD2. The CDR3 covers 16 residues. From germline, CDR1 is LNHDA and CDR2 SQIVND (reference sequence). J gave up 6 bases and V 4 bases, and 12 bases lay outside the gene matches. DNA of the CDR3: TGTGCCAGTAGTAGCCGACTAGCCGAGTCCCTCAATGAGCAGTTCTTC. Translation: CASSSRLAESLNEQFF.

V is TRBV7-2 and J is TRBJ2-3; maybe TRBD1 (6 bases). The CDR3 runs 17 residues. Looked up from germline, CDR1 is SGHTA and CDR2 is FQGNSA. V lost 5 bases, J lost 2 bases, and 20 bases lay in between. CDR3 loop: CASSLLPDRANTDTQYF. In DNA form, the CDR3 reads TGTGCCAGCAGCCTTCTCCCGGACAGAGCCAACACAGATACGCAGTATTTT. The entire variable domain, with the rest obtained from reference TRBV7-2 and TRBJ2-3, is as follows: GAGVSQSPSNKVTEKGKDVELRCDPISGHTALYWYRQSLGQGLEFLIYFQGNSAPDKSGLPSDRFSAERTGGSVSTLTIQRTQQEDSAVYLCASSLLPDRANTDTQYFGPGTRLTVL.

This chain joins TRBV24-1 and TRBJ2-7; TRBD1 might be the D (5 bases). Trimming left V 4 bases short and J 7 bases short, with 13 bases between. Germline CDR1 reads KGHDR; CDR2 reads SFDVKD. The CDR3 sequence is 13 residues long. The CDR3 DNA sequence: TGTGCCACCAGTGACCGACAGTACGGGGAGCAGTACTTC. Translating gives CATSDRQYGEQYF.

This chain joins TRBV30 and TRBJ2-1; D unresolved. The CDR3 contains 13 residues. The germline V gene encodes CDR1 GTSNPN and CDR2 SVGIG (reference sequence). Trimming pared 1 base from V and 5 bases from J, leaving 9 bases between. The CDR3 loop is CAWSEGPHNEQFF. CDR3 bases: TGTGCCTGGAGTGAAGGACCCCACAATGAGCAGTTCTTC.

The chain has TRBV2 and TRBJ1-1, with 9 bases matching TRBD1. This CDR3 spans 13 amino acids. Germline assignment: CDR1 SNHLY and CDR2 FYNNEI. With V trimmed by 4 bases and J by 3 bases, 0 bases remained unmatched. CDR3 nucleotide sequence: TGTGCCAGCAGTGGACAGGGGGACACTGAAGCTTTCTTT. It is translated as CASSGQGDTEAFF.

V is TRBV4-3 and J is TRBJ1-2; D not certain. The ends were cut back, 3 bases at V and 1 base at J, with 12 bases in the middle. Looked up from germline, CDR1 is LGHNA and CDR2 is YSLEER. This CDR3 has 15 residues. The CDR3 sequence is CASSHTVLYNYGYTF. The CDR3 DNA reads as TGCGCCAGCAGCCACACGGTCCTCTATAACTATGGCTACACCTTC.

The V call is TRBV19, the J call TRBJ2-3, with TRBD2 matching 8 bases. Germline CDR1 LNHDA, CDR2 SQIVND (reference sequence). CDR3 length: 15 residues. Losses at the gene ends were 5 bases for V and 3 bases for J; bases not matched to a gene: 7. Written as DNA, the CDR3 is TGTGCCAGTAGTTTGCGGGGGGTCCTTACAGATACGCAGTATTTT. It yields the protein CASSLRGVLTDTQYF.

The V gene is TRBV18, the J gene TRBJ1-5, with 8 bases aligning to TRBD1. Germline-derived CDR1 and CDR2 are KGHSH and LQKENI. The ends lost 2 bases at V and 7 bases at J; junction bases unmatched: 4. This CDR3 has 14 residues. The CDR3 sequence: CASSPGSGGQPQHF. CDR3 in DNA: TGTGCCAGCTCACCAGGGTCAGGGGGCCAGCCCCAGCATTTT.

The chain links TRBV10-2 to TRBJ2-4, with TRBD1 identical over 12 bases. V lost 6 bases to trimming and J lost 9 bases; unmatched junction nucleotides: 6. The CDR3 length is 14 residues. Germline V gives CDR1 WSHSY, CDR2 SAAADI. The CDR3 loop reads CASRPGQGAVIQYF. The CDR3 bases are TGCGCCAGCAGACCGGGACAGGGGGCTGTCATTCAGTACTTC.

J is TRBJ2-6 and V is TRBV21-1. TRBV21-1 is classified as a pseudogene. The CDR3 consists of 18 residues. In nucleotides, the CDR3 is TGTGCCAGATTGGGACCTGACATAATTCTCTCTGGGGCCAACGTCCTGACTTTC. Encoded protein: CARLGPDIILSGANVLTF.

The rearrangement uses TRBV7-9 and TRBJ1-4; tentative D call: TRBD1 (5 bases). This CDR3 has 16 amino acids. Germline CDR1 is SEHNR and CDR2 is FQNEAQ (reference sequence). Between the trimmed V and J ends, which lost 2 bases and 7 bases, there was a span of 17 bases. CDR3 loop: CASSLLLGRAGEKLFF. CDR3 coding DNA: TGTGCCAGCAGCTTATTGTTAGGCAGGGCCGGTGAAAAACTGTTTTTT.

The rearrangement uses TRBV2 and TRBJ1-2, with TRBD1 as a possible D gene (5 bases). The V end was cut by 7 bases, the J end by 3 bases, with 12 bases between. The CDR3 runs to 13 residues. The germline gives CDR1 SNHLY, CDR2 FYNNEI. CDR3 loop: CASTEGRDYGYTF. The DNA of the CDR3 is TGTGCCAGCACGGAGGGGCGGGACTATGGCTACACCTTC.

The chain uses TRBV11-2 and TRBJ1-1; no reliable D call. The CDR3 contains 14 residues. CDR1 and CDR2 from the germline V gene are SGHAT and FQNNGV. Trimming pared 2 bases from V and 4 bases from J, leaving 11 bases between. In DNA form, the CDR3 reads TGTGCCAGCAGCTTATCGGACCGAGGCACTGAAGCTTTCTTT. Translating gives CASSLSDRGTEAFF.

This sequence joins TRBV12-3 or TRBV12-4 and TRBJ2-1, with D possibly being TRBD2 (5 bases). V was trimmed by 4 bases and J by 11 bases, leaving 12 bases between them. This CDR3 is built from 12 residues. This CDR3 reads CASSSPAGQQFF. DNA for the CDR3: TGTGCCAGCAGTTCGCCCGCGGGCCAGCAGTTCTTC.

The V and J genes are TRBV25-1 and TRBJ2-1, with 8 bases aligning to TRBD1. The CDR3 has 13 residues. Germline V gene sequence: CDR1 MGHDK, CDR2 SYGVNS. J lost 6 bases, V lost 6 bases, and 4 bases had no gene match. DNA of the CDR3: TGTGCCAGCAGGGACAGGGAAATCAATGAGCAGTTCTTC. This sequence encodes CASRDREINEQFF.

The genes are TRBV19 and TRBJ2-5; TRBD1 is a possible D gene (5 bases). Germline loops: CDR1 LNHDA, CDR2 SQIVND (reference sequence). This CDR3 has 14 amino acids. V was pared by 4 bases and J by 2 bases, with 11 bases between. DNA for the CDR3: TGTGCCAGTAGTAGACAGAATGATCAAGAGACCCAGTACTTC. Protein product: CASSRQNDQETQYF.

J is TRBJ1-4 and V is TRBV6-5; TRBD1 might be the D (6 bases). CDR3 length equals 15 residues. Germline loops: CDR1 MNHEY, CDR2 SVGAGI. The V end lost 2 bases, the J end lost 5 bases, and 12 bases lay between the germline ends. This CDR3 is CASSYMGGANEKLFF. The CDR3 DNA follows: TGTGCCAGCAGTTACATGGGGGGCGCCAATGAAAAACTGTTTTTT.

The gene calls are TRBV4-1 and TRBJ2-2; D gene unclear. The V and J ends lost 1 base and 8 bases respectively, with 5 bases between them. Germline V gene sequence: CDR1 MGHRA, CDR2 YSYEKL. The CDR3 has 12 amino acids. The CDR3: CASSQVAGELFF. CDR3 DNA sequence: TGCGCCAGCAGCCAAGTAGCAGGGGAGCTGTTTTTT.

The chain is built from TRBV3-1 (or the pseudogene TRBV3-2) and TRBJ2-7, with TRBD1 matching over 8 bases. The CDR3 sequence is 16 residues long. Germline trimming cut 7 bases from V and 3 bases from J; bases unmatched to any gene: 14. Germline loops: CDR1 LGHDT, CDR2 YNNKEL (reference sequence). This chain's CDR3 is CASTKETTGDCYEQYF. CDR3 DNA: TGTGCCAGCACCAAGGAGACGACAGGGGACTGCTACGAGCAGTACTTC.

CDR3 protein: CASSPGQGRTYNSPLHF. CDR3 nucleotides: TGTGCCAGCAGCCCCGGACAGGGGCGCACCTATAATTCACCCCTCCACTTT. The J gene is TRBJ1-6, the V gene TRBV5-6; 9 bases align to TRBD1. J was trimmed by 2 bases and V by 4 bases; bases with no gene match: 7. Germline lookup yields CDR1 SGHDT and CDR2 YYEEEE. The CDR3 has 17 amino acids.

The rearrangement joins TRBV2 to TRBJ1-5, with D possibly matching TRBD1 (6 bases). Germline V CDR1 and CDR2: SNHLY, FYNNEI. V lost 5 bases, J lost 1 base, and 12 bases lay in between. This CDR3 contains 15 residues. The CDR3 sequence: CASSSGQTSNQPQHF. The CDR3 bases are TGTGCCAGCAGTTCTGGACAGACGAGCAATCAGCCCCAGCATTTT.

A remark on this clone: An end of the junction differs from the germline gene, which may be a read error. This rearrangement joins TRBV5-5 to TRBJ1-1; the D is unclear. The CDR3 spans 16 residues. CDR1 SGHKS and CDR2 YYEKEE come from the germline V gene (reference sequence). The CDR3 coding sequence is TGTGCCAGCAGTGAAGGGTCGGCTCGGAGGAACGCTGAAGCTTTCTTT. This translates into CASSEGSARRNAEAFF.

The chain carries TRBV5-5 and TRBJ1-1; TRBD1 might be the D (6 bases). This CDR3 contains 12 residues. Looked up from germline, CDR1 is SGHKS and CDR2 is YYEKEE (reference sequence). V was cut by 4 bases and J by 8 bases, with 12 bases left in between. The CDR3 nucleotides read TGTGCCAGCAGCACAACAGGGTCAGAAGCTTTCTTT. Amino acid sequence: CASSTTGSEAFF.

The V call is TRBV6-4, the J call TRBJ2-1, with TRBD2 matching 7 bases. The germline V gene encodes CDR1 MRHNA and CDR2 SNTAGT. V lost 4 bases and J lost 0; bases outside the gene matches: 3. This CDR3 contains 15 residues. CDR3 DNA sequence: TGTGCCAGCAGTGGCAGCGGGATCTCCTACAATGAGCAGTTCTTC. Translating gives CASSGSGISYNEQFF.

This chain joins TRBV28 and TRBJ1-1, with unresolved D. V was trimmed by 3 bases and J by 2 bases, leaving 7 bases between them. Germline CDR1 is MDHEN and CDR2 is SYDVKM. The length of the CDR3 is 13 residues. For the CDR3, the DNA is TGTGCCAGCAGTTTGTCGGATAACACTGAAGCTTTCTTT. It is translated as CASSLSDNTEAFF.

V gene TRBV4-2 combines with J gene TRBJ2-1; D remains unclear. V lost 3 bases and J 2 bases, leaving 17 bases between the germline ends. The CDR3 consists of 17 residues. CDR1 and CDR2 (germline): LGHNA, YNFKEQ. In DNA form, the CDR3 reads TGTGCCAGCAGCCAGCCTTCTACCGGGCTTACCTACAATGAGCAGTTCTTC. Translating it yields CASSQPSTGLTYNEQFF.

The J gene is TRBJ2-1, the V gene TRBV18; D is possibly TRBD2 (6 bases). CDR3 length: 16 residues. The ends were cut back, 0 bases at V and 9 bases at J, with 18 bases in the middle. The germline gives CDR1 KGHSH, CDR2 LQKENI. CDR3 loop: CASSPPGGAGIGEQFF. DNA for the CDR3: TGTGCCAGCTCACCACCCGGAGGGGCGGGAATAGGTGAGCAGTTCTTC.